The 7 T cell receptor beta chains below come from one sample, sequenced in a study of blood T cell repertoires in COVID-19. The protocol was immunoSEQ multiplex PCR, while the TCRdb copy is restricted to in-frame clones and leaves out a portion. The sample yields some 370,000 clones, 87% seen once. The sequencing sample was made of peripheral blood. These receptors were collected from a woman between 25 and 40 years old with COVID-19, enrolled during active disease.

The chain carries TRBV2 and TRBJ2-7, with D maybe TRBD2 (5 bases). Trimming removed 8 bases from V and 1 base from J, with 12 bases in between. From germline, CDR1 is SNHLY and CDR2 FYNNEI. The CDR3 totals 13 residues. The CDR3 sequence: CASATRESYEQYF. Written as DNA, the CDR3 is TGTGCCAGCGCCACTAGGGAATCCTACGAGCAGTACTTC.

The chain carries TRBV5-1 and TRBJ2-1; 16 nucleotides match TRBD2. With V trimmed by 4 bases and J by 10 bases, 11 bases remained unmatched. Germline CDR1 reads SGHRS; CDR2 reads YFSETQ. The CDR3 spans 17 residues. For the CDR3, the DNA is TGCGCCAGCAGCCCGGGACTAGCGGGAGGGCTATCGAGAGAGCAGTTCTTC. The encoded protein is CASSPGLAGGLSREQFF.

V usage is TRBV19 and J usage is TRBJ1-1, with no clear D. Per the germline V gene, CDR1 is LNHDA and CDR2 is SQIVND (reference sequence). CDR3 length equals 13 residues. Trimming took 4 bases from V and 0 from J, leaving 6 bases between them. The CDR3 nucleotides are TGTGCCAGTAGTAGGGCTATGAACACTGAAGCTTTCTTT. Translation: CASSRAMNTEAFF.

The V and J genes are TRBV24-1 and TRBJ2-1; 13 bases are shared with TRBD2. This CDR3 spans 17 amino acids. Germline V CDR1 and CDR2: KGHDR, SFDVKD. V gave up 2 bases and J gave up 9 bases; unmatched junction bases: 9. The CDR3 loop reads CATSDWTSGSRSGEQFF. CDR3 nucleotides: TGTGCCACCAGTGATTGGACTAGCGGGAGCCGGAGCGGTGAGCAGTTCTTC.

The V call is TRBV5-8, the J call TRBJ2-1; 11 bases line up with TRBD2. The CDR3 is 16 amino acids. V dropped 3 bases and J dropped 10; count of bases not matched to a gene: 12. The germline gives CDR1 SGHTS, CDR2 YDEGEE. CDR3 residues: CASSWGTSGGEWEQFF. CDR3 DNA: TGTGCCAGCAGCTGGGGGACTAGCGGAGGGGAATGGGAGCAGTTCTTC.

The chain uses TRBV18 and TRBJ2-5, with D maybe TRBD2 (6 bases). This CDR3 contains 15 residues. The V end was cut by 3 bases, the J end by 5 bases, with 16 bases between. Germline V CDR1 and CDR2: KGHSH, LQKENI. The CDR3 here is CASSPPEGRGETQYF. CDR3 coding DNA: TGTGCCAGCTCACCCCCGGAGGGGAGAGGGGAGACCCAGTACTTC.

V is TRBV4-1 and J is TRBJ2-7; D may be TRBD2 (6 bases). CDR3 length: 13 residues. Germline V lookup: CDR1 MGHRA, CDR2 YSYEKL. V shed 1 base and J shed 6 bases, with 10 bases lying between them. CDR3 DNA: TGCGCCAGCAGCCAAGGCAGGAGGGGCGAGCAGTACTTC. It translates to CASSQGRRGEQYF.